This T cell receptor (beta chain) emerged from a study of blood T cell repertoires in COVID-19 (dated by TCRdb to 2020 to 2021). For the study in its entirety: The collaborator samples originated in the United States, Italy and Spain and spanned the acute and convalescent phases of COVID-19. The prospective study material was composed of cDNA or gDNA derived from T cells, B-cell-depleted T cells, or PBMCs. The dataset comprised deeply sampled blood TCRbeta repertoires from subjects exposed to, actively infected with, or recovered from COVID-19. The sample metadata nearly always contained a de-identified subject ID, COVID-19 status, age in years and sex. The repertoires were released in a freely available public database intended as a resource for research on the immune response to SARS-CoV-2. Where available, HLA class I and class II types were taken from metadata supplied by the sample provider and were not determined by assay-based typing. The samples were drawn from two sources: the first 160 participants of the ongoing ImmuneRACE study, and over 1,000 subjects contributed by 6 global collaborators. Paper-wide results and their limitations: How much clinical and demographic metadata was included differed by source and by participant, and the metadata was provided uncurated.

Enrolling through a virtual design, the prospective study's participants ranged in age from roughly 18 to 95 years and lived across roughly 23 United States geographic areas. In the prospective study, participants were assigned to cohorts based on the clinical history participants reported in a screening survey and a study questionnaire. Each participant in the prospective study had whole blood, serum and a nasopharyngeal or oropharyngeal swab collected by mobile phlebotomists. Participants in the prospective study had the option to provide additional blood draws and questionnaires over a roughly 2-month period. Prospective study blood samples were shipped either frozen or at room temperature before DNA extraction. TCRbeta CDR3 regions were amplified from genomic DNA using the immunoSEQ Assay, a bias-controlled multiplex PCR. In the original analysis: Nucleated cell counts per sample were estimated from amplification of reference gene primers within the assay. Sequence reads were collapsed and filtered to measure the absolute abundance of every unique TCRbeta CDR3 rearrangement. Productive Simpson clonality was computed per sample as the square root of Simpson's diversity index over productive rearrangements. TCRdb holds this immuneACCESS table with in-frame rearrangements only. Some clones are missing; in checked studies, unresolved V genes explain under half, and the rest has no known cause. The DNA was the basis for D and trimming; V, J and clone size are from that table. The sample table records about 82,000 clones; 85% to 90% of these occur just once. The ten top clones hold approximately 1.2% of the sample.

CDR1 and CDR2 were assigned from the germline V gene as MNHEY and SVGAGI. Relative to germline, V is 5 bases shorter and J is 8 bases shorter, with 12 bases between their ends. From the cysteine through the phenylalanine, the CDR3 covers 12 amino acids. This entry keeps only the CDR3 DNA: 36 bases, framed from base 1. About this clone itself: Its antigen has not been determined. Base qualities were left out, and no much larger clone turns up one base away.

The chain employs TRBV6-5 and TRBJ1-1; the D gene is not confidently resolved. Sequencing was done on a sample of PBMCs or T cells enriched from blood (not recorded which). This sequence originates from a woman aged 45-65 years with acute COVID-19. The DNA reads as follows: TGTGCCAGCAGTCCCTCTGGGCTAGAAGCTTTCTTT. This is translated as CASSPSGLEAFF.